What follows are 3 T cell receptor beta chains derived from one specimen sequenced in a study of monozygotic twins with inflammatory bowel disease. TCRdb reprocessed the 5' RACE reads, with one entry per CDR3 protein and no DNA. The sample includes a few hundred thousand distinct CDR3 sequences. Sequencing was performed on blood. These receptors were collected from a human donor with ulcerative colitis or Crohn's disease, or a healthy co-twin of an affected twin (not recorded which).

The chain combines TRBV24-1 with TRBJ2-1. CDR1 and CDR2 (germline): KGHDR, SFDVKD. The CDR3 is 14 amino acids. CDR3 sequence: CATSDPYHYNEQFF.

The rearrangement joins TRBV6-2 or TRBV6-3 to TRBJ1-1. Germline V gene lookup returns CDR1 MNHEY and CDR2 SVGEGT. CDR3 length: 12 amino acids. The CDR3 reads CASSYLRTEAFF.

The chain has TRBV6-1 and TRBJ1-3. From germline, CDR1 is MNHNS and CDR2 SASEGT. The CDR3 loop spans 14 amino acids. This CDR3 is CTSSEEWSADTIYF.